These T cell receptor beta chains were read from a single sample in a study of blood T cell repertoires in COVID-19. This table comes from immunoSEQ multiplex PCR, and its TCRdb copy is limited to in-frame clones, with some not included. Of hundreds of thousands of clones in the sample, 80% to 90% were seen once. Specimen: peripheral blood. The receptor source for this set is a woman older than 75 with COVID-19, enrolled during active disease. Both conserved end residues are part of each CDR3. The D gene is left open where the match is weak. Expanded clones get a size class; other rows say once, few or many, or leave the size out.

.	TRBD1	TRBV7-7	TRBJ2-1	TGTGCTAGCAGCCTTATGACAGGGCCCTACAATGAGCAGTTCTTC	CASSLMTGPYNEQFF
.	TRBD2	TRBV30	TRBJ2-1	TGTGCCTGGAGTCCTAGACTAGCGGGGGATCAGTTCTTC	CAWSPRLAGDQFF
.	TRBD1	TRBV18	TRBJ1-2	TGTGCCAGCTCACCAGGGACAGGGGGAAACTATGGCTACACCTTC	CASSPGTGGNYGYTF
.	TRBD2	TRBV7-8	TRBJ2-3	TGTGCCAGCAGCTTAGCTGGGACTAGCGGGGGGCAGTATTTT	CASSLAGTSGGQYF
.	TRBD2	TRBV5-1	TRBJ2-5	TGCGCCACCTCCCCGACTAGCCCCCAAGAGACCCAGTACTTC	CATSPTSPQETQYF
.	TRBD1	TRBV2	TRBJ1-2	TGTGCCAGCATTAGGCGGGACAGGGGAGTTGGCTACACCTTC	CASIRRDRGVGYTF
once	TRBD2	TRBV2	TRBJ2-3	TGTGCCAGCAGACGGACTAGCGGCACAGATACGCAGTATTTT	CASRRTSGTDTQYF
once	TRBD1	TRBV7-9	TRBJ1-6	TGTGCCAGCAGCGGGACAGGGACACCCCTCCACTTT	CASSGTGTPLHF
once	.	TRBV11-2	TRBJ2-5	TGTGCCAGCAGCTTAGCCGGCAGGGGCCAAGAGACCCAGTACTTC	CASSLAGRGQETQYF
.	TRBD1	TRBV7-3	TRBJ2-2	TGTGCCAGCAGCTACACAGGGGGCGCGACCGGGGAGCTGTTTTTT	CASSYTGGATGELFF
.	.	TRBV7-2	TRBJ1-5	TGTGCCAGCAGCTCGAGGGGGACCGGGGTTAATCAGCCCCAGCATTTT	CASSSRGTGVNQPQHF
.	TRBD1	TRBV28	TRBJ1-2	TGTGCCAGCAGCCTCGGACAGGGGAACGGCTATGGCTACACCTTC	CASSLGQGNGYGYTF
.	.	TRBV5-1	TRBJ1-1	TGCGCCAGCAGCTTGAGCGCAGGGAAAGCTGAAGCTTTCTTT	CASSLSAGKAEAFF
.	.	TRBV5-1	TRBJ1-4	TGCGCCAGCAGCACGGAGGTCGGTCGGAATGAAAAACTGTTTTTT	CASSTEVGRNEKLFF
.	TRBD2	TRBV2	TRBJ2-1	TGTGCCAGCAGTGACCCCGGGACTAGCCGGAATGAGCAGTTCTTC	CASSDPGTSRNEQFF
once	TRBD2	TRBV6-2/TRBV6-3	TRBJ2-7	TGTGCCAGCAGTTACTGGGGGAGCGGGATTCGCTACGAGCAGTACTTC	CASSYWGSGIRYEQYF
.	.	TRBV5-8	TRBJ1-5	TGTGCCAGCAGCTCGGCAATAGGGGTACAGGTTTACAATCAGCCCCAGCATTTT	CASSSAIGVQVYNQPQHF
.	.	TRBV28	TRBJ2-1	TGTGCCAGCAGTTGGGACACCTACAATGAGCAGTTCTTC	CASSWDTYNEQFF
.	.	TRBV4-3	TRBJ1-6	TGCGCCAGCAGCCAAGAACACAGGGAGGGTTCACCCCTCCACTTT	CASSQEHREGSPLHF
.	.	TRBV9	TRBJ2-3	TGTGCCAGCAGCGTATCTGAGGGCCCAGCCGATACGCAGTATTTT	CASSVSEGPADTQYF
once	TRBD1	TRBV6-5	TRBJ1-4	TGTGCCAGCAAGGGGGCTACAGGGGCTGAAAAACTGTTTTTT	CASKGATGAEKLFF
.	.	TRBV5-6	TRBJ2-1	TGTGCCAGCAGCTTGGTAGACTGGCGTGAACAGTTCTTC	CASSLVDWREQFF
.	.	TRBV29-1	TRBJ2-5	TGCAGCGTTACCACAGGAGAGACCCAGTACTTC	CSVTTGETQYF
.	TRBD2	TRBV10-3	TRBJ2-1	TGTGCCATCAGCCCAGCGGGGGGCCAAGGTGAGCAGTTCTTC	CAISPAGGQGEQFF
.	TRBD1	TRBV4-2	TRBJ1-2	TGTGCCAGCAGCCTAGGGACAGGGATGGGGAACTATGGCTACACCTTC	CASSLGTGMGNYGYTF
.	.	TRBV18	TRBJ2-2	TGTGCCAGCTCACCGAAGGCGGGACGGGACACCGGGGAGCTGTTTTTT	CASSPKAGRDTGELFF
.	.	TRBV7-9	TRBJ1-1	TGTGCCAGCAGCTTCCTCCGGGGACAGAACACTGAAGCTTTCTTT	CASSFLRGQNTEAFF
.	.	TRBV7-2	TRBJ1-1	TGTGCCAGCAGCTTAGGCGGATCAATGAACACTGAAGCTTTCTTT	CASSLGGSMNTEAFF
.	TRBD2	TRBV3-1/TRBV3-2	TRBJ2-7	TGTGCCAGCAGCCAAGGTCCAAGGTCACGGAGCGGGGGGGCCGTCGAGCAGTACTTC	CASSQGPRSRSGGAVEQYF
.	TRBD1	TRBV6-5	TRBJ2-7	TGTGCCAGCAGATTCGACAGGGGGTACGAGCAGTACTTC	CASRFDRGYEQYF
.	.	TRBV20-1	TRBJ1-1	TGCAGTGCTAGTCCCTCAGGTGCCCGGGGAGCTTTCTTT	CSASPSGARGAFF
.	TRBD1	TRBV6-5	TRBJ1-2	TGTGCCAGCAGTTACTCTTCGACAGGGGGCGCGATTGGCTACACCTTC	CASSYSSTGGAIGYTF
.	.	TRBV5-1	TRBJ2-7	TGCGCCAGCAGCCCTCAAGGAGGCTCCTACGAGCAGTACTTC	CASSPQGGSYEQYF
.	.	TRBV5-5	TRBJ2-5	TGTGCCAGCAGCTCTAATCAGGGCCCTCGGACACTCCAAGAGACCCAGTACTTC	CASSSNQGPRTLQETQYF
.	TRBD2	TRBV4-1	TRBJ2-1	TGCGCCAGCAGCTCCCCAGGGACTAGCGGGAGGAATGAGCAGTTCTTC	CASSSPGTSGRNEQFF
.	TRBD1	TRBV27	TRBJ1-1	TGTGCCAGCAGGACAGGGGGTCGGACTGAAGCTTTCTTT	CASRTGGRTEAFF
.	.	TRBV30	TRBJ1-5	TGTGCCTGGAGTGGTTCAGTGTTTCAGCCCCAGCATTTT	CAWSGSVFQPQHF
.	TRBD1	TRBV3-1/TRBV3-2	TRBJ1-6	TGTGCCAGCAGCCAAGTAAGGAGTAGGGGGCGAGATAATTCACCCCTCCACTTT	CASSQVRSRGRDNSPLHF
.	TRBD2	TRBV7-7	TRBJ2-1	TGTGCTAGCAGCTTAGTACCGGGACTAGGCAATGAGCAGTTCTTC	CASSLVPGLGNEQFF
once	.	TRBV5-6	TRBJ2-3	TGTGCCAGCAGCTTGGGGAGGGGGCGGGCGGATACGCAGTATTTT	CASSLGRGRADTQYF
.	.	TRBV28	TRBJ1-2	TGTGCCAGCAGTCCACCAGGGGCCTATGGCTACACCTTC	CASSPPGAYGYTF
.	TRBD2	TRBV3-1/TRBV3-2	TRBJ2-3	TGTGCCAGCAGCCCCGAAGCGGGGGCACCCTCAGATACGCAGTATTTT	CASSPEAGAPSDTQYF
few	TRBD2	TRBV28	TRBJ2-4	TGTGCCAGCAGTAAAGGACTAGCGGGACTCAACATTCAGTACTTC	CASSKGLAGLNIQYF
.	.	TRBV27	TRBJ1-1	TGTGCCAGCAGTAAAAGAGCTGGACACACCAAGAACACTGAAGCTTTCTTT	CASSKRAGHTKNTEAFF
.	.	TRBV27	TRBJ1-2	TGTGCCACCGGGGGGGGGCCGGCCTATGGCTACACCTTC	CATGGGPAYGYTF
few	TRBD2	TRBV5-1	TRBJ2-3	TGCGCCAGCAGGACAATTCCGCTAGCGGGATCGACAGATACGCAGTATTTT	CASRTIPLAGSTDTQYF
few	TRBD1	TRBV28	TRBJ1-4	TGTGCCAGCAGTTCGCCGACAGGGCCTACTAATGAAAAACTGTTTTTT	CASSSPTGPTNEKLFF
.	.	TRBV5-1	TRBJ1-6	TGCGCCAGCAGCCCCGGGGGTAAGGATTCACCCCTCCACTTT	CASSPGGKDSPLHF
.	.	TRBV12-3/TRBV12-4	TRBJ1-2	TGTGCCAGCAGTAGGGGTGGTGGCTACACCTTC	CASSRGGGYTF
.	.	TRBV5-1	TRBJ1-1	TGCGCCAGCAGCCGACTCACAGGGATGAACACTGAAGCTTTCTTT	CASSRLTGMNTEAFF
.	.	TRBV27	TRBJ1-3	TGTGCCAGCAGTGCAGGGTCCTCTGGAAACACCATATATTTT	CASSAGSSGNTIYF
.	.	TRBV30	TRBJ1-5	TGTGCCTGGAGTCGCCCTTGGAGAGCAAATCAGCCCCAGCATTTT	CAWSRPWRANQPQHF
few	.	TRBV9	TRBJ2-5	TGTGCCAGCAGCCAAGCGGGTAAGGGAGGAGAGACCCAGTACTTC	CASSQAGKGGETQYF
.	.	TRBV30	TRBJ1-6	TGTGCCTGGACCAAGACGAGGACGGGGTCACCCCTCCACTTT	CAWTKTRTGSPLHF
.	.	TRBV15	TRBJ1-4	TGTGCCACCACCATAGCGGAGGGATCTAATGAAAAACTGTTTTTT	CATTIAEGSNEKLFF